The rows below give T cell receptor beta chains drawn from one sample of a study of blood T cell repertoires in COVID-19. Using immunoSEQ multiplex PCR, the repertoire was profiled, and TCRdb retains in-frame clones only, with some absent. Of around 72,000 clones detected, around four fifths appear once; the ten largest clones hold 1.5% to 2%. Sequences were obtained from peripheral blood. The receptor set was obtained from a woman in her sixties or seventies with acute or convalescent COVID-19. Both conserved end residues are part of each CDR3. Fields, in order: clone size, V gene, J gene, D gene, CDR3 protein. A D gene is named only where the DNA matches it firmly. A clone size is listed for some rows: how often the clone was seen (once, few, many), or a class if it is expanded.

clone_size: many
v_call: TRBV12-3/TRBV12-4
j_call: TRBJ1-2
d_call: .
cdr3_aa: CASSRGGGGYTF

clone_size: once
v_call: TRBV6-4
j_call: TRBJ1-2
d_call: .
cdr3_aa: CASSPTIANYGYTF

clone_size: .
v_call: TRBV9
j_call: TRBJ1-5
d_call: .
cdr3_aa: CASSPGSNNQPQHF

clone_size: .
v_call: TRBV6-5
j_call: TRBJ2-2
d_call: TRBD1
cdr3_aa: CASTPGQGAGGELFF

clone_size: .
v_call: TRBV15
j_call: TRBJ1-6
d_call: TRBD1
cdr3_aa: CATSRDGGGGYSPLHF

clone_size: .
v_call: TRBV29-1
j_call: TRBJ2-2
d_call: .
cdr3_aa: CSVRRGTNTGELFF

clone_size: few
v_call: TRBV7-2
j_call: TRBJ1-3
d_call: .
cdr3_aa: CASSLVSTGLTGNTIYF

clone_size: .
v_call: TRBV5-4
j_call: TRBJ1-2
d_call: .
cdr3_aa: CASSSGSNYGYTF

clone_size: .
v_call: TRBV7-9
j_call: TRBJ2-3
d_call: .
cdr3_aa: CASSLELAGRQYF

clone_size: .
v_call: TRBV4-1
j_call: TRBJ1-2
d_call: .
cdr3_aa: CASSQAGGSDYGYTF

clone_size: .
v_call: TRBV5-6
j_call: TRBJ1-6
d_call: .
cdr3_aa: CASSKGSGQSSYNSPLHF

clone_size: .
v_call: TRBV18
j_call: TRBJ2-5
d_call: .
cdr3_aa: CASSELRETQYF

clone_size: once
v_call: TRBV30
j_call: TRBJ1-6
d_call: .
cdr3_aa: CAWNLRLGGSGNSPLHF

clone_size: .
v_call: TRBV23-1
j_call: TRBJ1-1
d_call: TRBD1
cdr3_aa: CASREPGQLNTEAFF

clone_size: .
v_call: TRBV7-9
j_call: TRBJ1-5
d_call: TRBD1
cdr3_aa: CASSMTGNSNQPQHF

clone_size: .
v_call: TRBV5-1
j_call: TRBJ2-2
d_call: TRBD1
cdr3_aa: CASRQGANTGELFF

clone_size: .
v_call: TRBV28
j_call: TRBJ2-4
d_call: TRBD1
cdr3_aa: CASGPPPGTGVPFQYF

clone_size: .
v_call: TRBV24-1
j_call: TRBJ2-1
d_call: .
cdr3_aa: CATSVEGGSYNEQFF

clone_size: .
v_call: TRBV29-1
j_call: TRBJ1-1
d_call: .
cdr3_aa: CSVEVLSNTEAFF

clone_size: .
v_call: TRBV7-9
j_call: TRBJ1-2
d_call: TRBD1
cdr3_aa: CASSRRDRGIKVGGYTF

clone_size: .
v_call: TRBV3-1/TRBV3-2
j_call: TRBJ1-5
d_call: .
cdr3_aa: CASSPLGQPQHF

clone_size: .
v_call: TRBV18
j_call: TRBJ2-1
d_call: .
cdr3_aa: CASARTPYNEQFF

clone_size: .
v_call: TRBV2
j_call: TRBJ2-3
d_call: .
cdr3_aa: CASKGHTDTQYF

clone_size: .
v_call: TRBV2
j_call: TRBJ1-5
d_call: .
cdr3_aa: CASSGGKSNQPQHF

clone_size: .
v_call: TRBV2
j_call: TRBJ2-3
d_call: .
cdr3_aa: CASSAEGTVVDTQYF

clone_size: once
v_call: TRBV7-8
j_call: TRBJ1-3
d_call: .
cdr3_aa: CASSLGAGGSGNTIYF

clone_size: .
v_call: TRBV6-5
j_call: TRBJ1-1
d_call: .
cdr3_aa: CAGRGAEGTEAFF

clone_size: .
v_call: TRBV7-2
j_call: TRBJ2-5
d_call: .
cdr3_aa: CASSLAWGSQETQYF

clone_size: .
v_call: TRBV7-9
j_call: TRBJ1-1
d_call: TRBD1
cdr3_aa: CASSPTGGNSNTEAFF

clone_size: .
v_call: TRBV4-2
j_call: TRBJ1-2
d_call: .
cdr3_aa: CASSPYKDSVYGYTF

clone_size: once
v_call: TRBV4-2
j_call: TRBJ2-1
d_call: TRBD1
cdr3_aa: CASSTRLAGQGYNEQFF

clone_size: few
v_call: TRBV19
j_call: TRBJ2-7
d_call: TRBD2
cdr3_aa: CASSISSTSQLREQYF

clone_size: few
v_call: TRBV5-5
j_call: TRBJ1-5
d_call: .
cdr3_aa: CASSFSGGSNQPQHF

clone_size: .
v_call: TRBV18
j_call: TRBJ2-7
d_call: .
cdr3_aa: CASSPLDWSYEQYF

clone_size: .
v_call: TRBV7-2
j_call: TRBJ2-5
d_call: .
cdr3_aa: CASSLGLRAQETQYF